This T cell receptor beta chain was identified during a study of OX40 agonist ivuxolimab in advanced cancers. Study at large: Three patients got partial responses; one had hepatocellular carcinoma and two had cutaneous melanoma. Overall study results and limits: Expanded clones were, on average, more numerous in CD8+ T cells than in CD4+.

Turning to this clone: Its antigen is not known.

Germline V gives CDR1 MNHEY, CDR2 SVGAGI. Trimming left V 2 bases short and J 5 bases short, with 6 bases between. This CDR3 has 13 amino acids. Sequencing was performed with immunoSEQ multiplex PCR; in TCRdb, only in-frame clones are kept and a portion is missing. The sample carries tens of thousands of clones, around 80% recorded once. Sequenced here: CD4+ or CD8+ T cells sorted from blood, sampled in a trial of the OX40 agonist ivuxolimab. This TCR came from an adult with an advanced solid tumor such as melanoma, head and neck, liver or kidney cancer. The chain joins TRBV6-5 to TRBJ2-2; D call uncertain. The CDR3 region is CASSYQQTGELFF. In DNA, the CDR3 is TGTGCCAGCAGTTACCAACAGACCGGGGAGCTGTTTTTT.